This T cell receptor beta chain was captured in a study of T-cell memory formation after mild COVID-19. About the study: There were largely donor-specific TCR clusters.

MiXCR, applied by TCRdb to the 5' RACE reads, yields one record per CDR3 protein. This sample yields about 560,000 distinct CDR3 sequences, of which 18% are seen a single time; about 12% belongs to the top ten. This clonotype was found a few times. No antigen is known for it. Notes on the study in general: The appearance of some responding clones in pre-infection memory suggested that cross-reactive memory joined.

The specimen sequenced was PBMCs or a T cell subset sorted from them (not recorded which). The TCR sequence derives from an adult woman who had mild COVID-19 (a few samples of this study predate the infection). Cell type and time point are not known.

The CDR3 sequence is CASSLQHQETQYF. In DNA form, the CDR3 reads TGTGCCAGCAGCTTGCAACACCAAGAGACCCAGTACTTC. The genes are TRBV5-6 and TRBJ2-5, with no clear D. Trimming cost V 1 base and J 0 bases, with 4 bases left between them. Looked up from germline, CDR1 is SGHDT and CDR2 is YYEEEE. The CDR3 is made up of 13 amino acids.